These 20 T cell receptor beta chains originate from one sample sequenced in a study of T cells in Graves' hyperthyroidism and ophthalmopathy. Using RNA transcripts as the source, TCR beta CDR3 regions were amplified. The HTBI primer set was used in a first-round RT-PCR of the TCR CDR3. MiXCR, applied by TCRdb to the multiplex PCR reads, yields one record per CDR3 protein. This sample has about 720,000 distinct CDR3 sequences, with about a sixth found just once. Sequenced sample: blood. All receptors derive from a man aged 18 to 29 with Graves' hyperthyroidism.

This chain connects TRBV6-5 to TRBJ2-7, with 10 bases matching TRBD1. The CDR3 is 13 amino acids. V shed 4 bases and J 5 bases; nucleotides not matched to a gene: 2. Germline CDR1 MNHEY, CDR2 SVGAGI. The CDR3 sequence is CASSSDRGDEQYF. CDR3 bases: TGTGCCAGCAGTTCGGACAGGGGGGACGAGCAGTACTTC.

This chain uses TRBV28 with TRBJ2-7; D unresolved. CDR3 size: 16 residues. Germline CDR1 is MDHEN and CDR2 is SYDVKM. The ends were cut back, 6 bases at V and 1 base at J, with 19 bases in the middle. CDR3 protein: CASSPLARYESYEQYF. The CDR3 DNA reads TGTGCCAGCAGCCCCCTGGCTCGGTATGAGTCCTACGAGCAGTACTTC.

This clonotype has ten or more counts. V gene TRBV6-1 combines with J gene TRBJ2-7, with D tentatively TRBD1 or TRBD2 (5 bases each). The germline V gene encodes CDR1 MNHNS and CDR2 SASEGT. CDR3 length: 14 residues. V lost 0 bases, J lost 4 bases, and 10 bases lay in between. The CDR3 coding sequence is TGTGCCAGCAGTGAAGCGTGGGGGAAATACGAGCAGTACTTC. This translates into CASSEAWGKYEQYF.

CDR3 amino acids: CASSQADRDTDTQYF. CDR3 nucleotides: TGCGCCAGCAGCCAAGCCGACAGGGACACAGATACGCAGTATTTT. The chain joins TRBV4-3 to TRBJ2-3; 7 bases fit TRBD1. J gave up 2 bases and V 1 base, and 3 bases lay outside the gene matches. There are 15 residues in the CDR3. Looked up from germline, CDR1 is LGHNA and CDR2 is YSLEER.

This clonotype appeared many times. The chain uses TRBV12-3 or TRBV12-4 and TRBJ1-3; D ambiguous. The CDR3 contains 13 residues. Trimming left V 3 bases short and J 4 bases short, with 7 bases between. In DNA, the CDR3 is TGTGCCAGCAGTTTGGGCGGGGGAAACACCATATATTTT. This translates into CASSLGGGNTIYF.

This clonotype was found many times. The CDR3 coding sequence is TGTGCCAGCAGAGTTAGCTTAGCGCTAAGCACAGATACGCAGTATTTT. This codes for CASRVSLALSTDTQYF. This chain joins TRBV6-2 or TRBV6-3 and TRBJ2-3; tentatively, D is TRBD2 (5 bases). In germline, CDR1 is MNHEY, CDR2 SVGEGT. The CDR3 totals 16 residues. V was pared by 6 bases and J by 0 bases, with 16 bases between.

With respect to this clonotype: A single base separates this from a much larger clone, so it may be a read error. The V and J genes are TRBV5-6 and TRBJ2-1; 7 nucleotides line up with TRBD1. The CDR3 consists of 13 residues. CDR1 and CDR2 (germline): SGHDT, YYEEEE. The CDR3 DNA sequence: TGTGTCACCGTGGACAGGCGCTACAATGAGCAGTTCTTC. It is translated as CVTVDRRYNEQFF.

This clonotype showed up many times. The rearrangement links TRBV20-1 to TRBJ2-1; the D is unclear. Per germline, CDR1 DFQATT and CDR2 SNEGSKA (reference sequence). The CDR3 length is 11 residues. The germline V and J ends were trimmed by 3 bases and 4 bases, with 4 bases remaining between them. CDR3 amino acids: CSASYYNEQFF. The CDR3 bases are TGCAGTGCTAGTTATTACAATGAGCAGTTCTTC.

This clonotype has only a few counts. Being one base from a much bigger clone, this may be a read error. The CDR3 does not end in the conserved phenylalanine or tryptophan, so this is likely a read error. The gene calls are TRBV11-3 and TRBJ2-7; weak D call: TRBD2 (5 bases). Germline CDR1 is SGHNT and CDR2 is YENEEA. Trimming cost V 5 bases and J 3 bases, with 11 bases left between them. The CDR3 totals 13 residues. The CDR3 loop is CASSPREGYEQYL. CDR3 DNA sequence: TGTGCCAGCAGCCCGAGAGAGGGCTACGAGCAGTACCTC.

This clonotype turned up a few times. V is TRBV2 and J is TRBJ2-3, with a possible D match to TRBD2 (5 bases). V was trimmed by 4 bases and J by 9 bases, leaving 17 bases between them. Germline-derived CDR1 and CDR2 are SNHLY and FYNNEI. The CDR3 loop spans 14 amino acids. CDR3 bases: TGTGCCAGCAGTGTCTTAGAGACTACCAGGACGCAGTATTTT. Amino acids: CASSVLETTRTQYF.

There are many counts of this clonotype. The chain recombines TRBV20-1 with TRBJ2-3, with 7 bases identical to TRBD1. From germline, CDR1 is DFQATT and CDR2 SNEGSKA (reference sequence). V gave up 5 bases and J gave up 4 bases; unmatched junction bases: 12. The CDR3 is 15 residues long. CDR3 sequence reads: CSAFYRDSGPDTQYF. CDR3 in DNA: TGCAGTGCTTTTTACCGGGACAGCGGTCCAGATACGCAGTATTTT.

This clonotype has more than one count but fewer than ten. The chain joins TRBV9 to TRBJ2-3, with 7 bases lining up with TRBD2. The V gene end was trimmed by 2 bases and the J gene end by 2 bases; junction bases not matched to a gene: 8. This CDR3 spans 16 amino acids. CDR1 and CDR2 (germline): SGDLS, YYNGEE. The CDR3 loop reads CASSVGLAEITDTQYF. In nucleotides, the CDR3 is TGTGCCAGCAGCGTCGGTCTAGCGGAGATCACAGATACGCAGTATTTT.

This clonotype was found many times. V usage is TRBV15 and J usage is TRBJ2-1; perhaps D is TRBD1 or TRBD2 (5 bases each). Trimming took off 2 bases at V and 8 bases at J, with 22 bases between the two ends. The CDR3 extends over 17 amino acids. Looked up from germline, CDR1 is LNHNV and CDR2 is YYDKDF (reference sequence). CDR3 in amino acids: CATSRWGFRGADDEQFF. DNA of the CDR3: TGTGCCACCAGCAGATGGGGGTTCCGAGGAGCTGATGATGAGCAGTTCTTC.

With respect to this clonotype: This may be a read error: a much more frequent sequence differs by one nucleotide. This chain links TRBV6-1 with TRBJ2-1; no clear D gene. The CDR3 is 15 amino acids. V was cut by 8 bases and J by 2 bases, with 16 bases left in between. The V gene's germline CDR1 is MNHNS and CDR2 SASEGT. CDR3 region: CASGVGMWPYNEQFF. The CDR3 DNA reads TGTGCCAGCGGTGTTGGCATGTGGCCCTACAATGAGCAGTTCTTC.

The J gene is TRBJ2-2, the V gene TRBV7-9; 9 bases line up with TRBD1. The CDR3 totals 17 residues. Germline V lookup: CDR1 SEHNR, CDR2 FQNEAQ (reference sequence). Trimming cost V 5 bases and J 4 bases; bases outside gene matches: 11. The CDR3 reads CASSALLGQGPTGELFF. CDR3 bases: TGTGCCAGCAGCGCCCTCTTGGGACAGGGTCCCACCGGGGAGCTGTTTTTT.

A few counts support this clonotype. The rearrangement uses TRBV7-3 and TRBJ2-5; maybe TRBD1 (6 bases). The CDR3 contains 14 residues. Trimming pared 1 base from V and 4 bases from J, leaving 10 bases between. The germline CDR1 and CDR2 sequences are SGHTA and FQGTGA. CDR3 DNA sequence: TGTGCCAGCAGCTTAATCGCAGGGGTAGAGACCCAGTACTTC. Encoded protein: CASSLIAGVETQYF. The complete variable domain, with remaining parts taken from reference TRBV7-3 and TRBJ2-5, reads GAGVSQTPSNKVTEKGKYVELRCDPISGHTALYWYRQSLGQGPEFLIYFQGTGAADDSGLPNDRFFAVRPEGSVSTLKIQRTERGDSAVYLCASSLIAGVETQYFGPGTRLLVL.

This chain connects TRBV20-1 to TRBJ2-7, with D possibly being TRBD2 (7 bases). Trimming left V 4 bases short and J 5 bases short, with 18 bases between. This CDR3 region has 14 residues. CDR1 is DFQATT, CDR2 SNEGSKA, per germline (reference sequence). The DNA for the CDR3 is TGCAGTGCTACAGGAGGGGGGGCGGTCAACGAGCAGTACTTC. Translation: CSATGGGAVNEQYF.

This clonotype has only a few counts. The V and J genes are TRBV5-1 and TRBJ2-5; TRBD1 might be the D (5 bases). Germline values: CDR1 SGHRS, CDR2 YFSETQ. Trimming stripped 5 bases from V and 1 base from J, with 9 bases between. This CDR3 contains 13 residues. CDR3 in amino acids: CASRYDSQETQYF. CDR3 sequence (DNA): TGCGCCAGCAGATATGACAGCCAAGAGACCCAGTACTTC.

This clonotype was detected a few times. V usage is TRBV7-2 and J usage is TRBJ2-5, with a weak D call TRBD1 (5 bases). Germline CDR1 reads SGHTA; CDR2 reads FQGNSA. Trimming shortened V by 1 base and J by 1 base, and 13 bases separated the two germline ends. The CDR3 contains 16 residues. CDR3 DNA: TGTGCCAGCAGCTTAGGGGTGGGGCAGCTCCAAGAGACCCAGTACTTC. It is translated as CASSLGVGQLQETQYF.

This clonotype appeared a few times. The J gene is TRBJ1-5, the V gene TRBV19; TRBD1 aligns across 7 bases. The V gene end was trimmed by 3 bases and the J gene end by 3 bases; junction bases not matched to a gene: 8. Germline CDR1 and CDR2: LNHDA and SQIVND (reference sequence). The CDR3 has 16 residues. CDR3 region: CASSILTGAINQPQHF. The CDR3 DNA sequence: TGTGCCAGTAGTATCCTTACAGGGGCCATCAATCAGCCCCAGCATTTT.